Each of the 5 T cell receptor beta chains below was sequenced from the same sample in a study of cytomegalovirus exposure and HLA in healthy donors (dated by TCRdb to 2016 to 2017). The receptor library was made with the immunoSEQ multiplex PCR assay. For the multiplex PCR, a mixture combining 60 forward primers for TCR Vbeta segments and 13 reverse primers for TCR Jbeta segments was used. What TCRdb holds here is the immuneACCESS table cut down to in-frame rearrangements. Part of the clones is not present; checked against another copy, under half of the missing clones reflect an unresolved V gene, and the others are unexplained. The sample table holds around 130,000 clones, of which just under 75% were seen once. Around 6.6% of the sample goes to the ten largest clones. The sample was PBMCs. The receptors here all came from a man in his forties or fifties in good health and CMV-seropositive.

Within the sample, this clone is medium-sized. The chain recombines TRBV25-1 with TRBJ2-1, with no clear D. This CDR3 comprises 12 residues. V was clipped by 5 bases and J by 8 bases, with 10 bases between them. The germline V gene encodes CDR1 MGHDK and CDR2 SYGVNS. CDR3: CASSLAVDEQFF. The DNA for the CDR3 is TGTGCCAGCAGTCTCGCGGTCGATGAGCAGTTCTTC.

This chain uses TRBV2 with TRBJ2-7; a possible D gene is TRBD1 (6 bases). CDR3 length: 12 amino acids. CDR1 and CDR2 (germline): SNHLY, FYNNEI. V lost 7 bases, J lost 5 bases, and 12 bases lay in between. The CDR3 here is CASIYRDHEQYF. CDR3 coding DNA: TGTGCCAGCATCTACAGGGACCACGAGCAGTACTTC.

This CDR3 is CASSTGTGPFLYEQYF. The CDR3 region has the DNA TGTGCCAGCAGCACCGGGACAGGACCGTTCCTCTACGAGCAGTACTTC. The V and J genes are TRBV13 and TRBJ2-5, with 8 bases aligning to TRBD1. The J call could be wrong; TRBJ2-7 is a better fit for the DNA end. There are 16 residues in the CDR3. Germline V gene sequence: CDR1 PRHDT, CDR2 FYEKMQ (reference sequence).

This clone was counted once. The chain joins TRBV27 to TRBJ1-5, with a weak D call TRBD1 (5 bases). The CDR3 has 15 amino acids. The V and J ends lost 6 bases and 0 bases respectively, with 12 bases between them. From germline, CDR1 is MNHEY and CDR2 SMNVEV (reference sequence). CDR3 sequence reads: CASRPAGDSNQPQHF. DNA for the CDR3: TGTGCCAGCAGGCCCGCGGGGGATAGCAATCAGCCCCAGCATTTT.

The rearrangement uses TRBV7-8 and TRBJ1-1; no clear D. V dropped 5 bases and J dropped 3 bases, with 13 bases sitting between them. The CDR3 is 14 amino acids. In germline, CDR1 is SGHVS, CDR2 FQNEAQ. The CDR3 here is CASSPSPRDTEAFF. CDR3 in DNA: TGTGCCAGCAGCCCATCCCCCCGGGACACTGAAGCTTTCTTT.